These 5 T cell receptor beta chains share one sample of origin, sequenced in a study of post-analysis software for immune sequencing data. The antigens for these receptors are not known. Study-wide points: TRBV5-6, TRBV5-1 and TRBV20-1 belonged to a set of a handful of TRBV segments that were more frequent in patients than controls.

Unique molecular identifiers featured in each of the TCR beta cDNA libraries. A single record per CDR3 protein comes from TCRdb applying MiXCR to the PCR reads. The sample gives roughly 650,000 distinct CDR3 sequences, roughly three fifths of which show up once; around 11% is in the top ten. What was sequenced was blood. These receptors came from a girl aged 2 to 10 with multiple sclerosis.

The chain recombines TRBV5-6 with TRBJ2-5, with 7 nucleotides matching TRBD1. The junction had 13 bases not matched to a gene; V was cut back by 4 bases and J by 7 bases. The germline gives CDR1 SGHDT, CDR2 YYEEEE. There are 15 residues in the CDR3. The CDR3 here is CASSRLPDRDGTQYF. CDR3 in DNA: TGTGCCAGCAGCCGCCTACCCGACAGGGACGGGACCCAGTACTTC.

The gene calls are TRBV7-9 and TRBJ2-1; D could derive from TRBD1 or TRBD2 (6 bases each). Trimming pared 5 bases from V and 7 bases from J, leaving 30 bases between. The CDR3 is 19 amino acids. Germline V gives CDR1 SEHNR, CDR2 FQNEAQ (reference sequence). The CDR3 here is CASSVGVGASGANRNEQFF. In nucleotides, the CDR3 is TGTGCCAGCAGCGTAGGTGTCGGGGCCTCGGGGGCCAACCGGAATGAGCAGTTCTTC.

The rearrangement uses TRBV27 and TRBJ2-1; D is unresolved. Trimming left V 0 bases short and J 7 bases short, with 16 bases between. Per the germline V gene, CDR1 is MNHEY and CDR2 is SMNVEV (reference sequence). The CDR3 covers 16 residues. In DNA form, the CDR3 reads TGTGCCAGCAGTTTATCTCTGGGCTCTCTTCATAATGAGCAGTTCTTC. Translating gives CASSLSLGSLHNEQFF.

This clonotype came up a few times. This chain connects TRBV10-3 to TRBJ2-3; 8 bases agree with TRBD2. The CDR3 loop spans 14 amino acids. V shed 4 bases and J 5 bases; nucleotides not matched to a gene: 5. Germline CDR1 ENHRY, CDR2 SYGVKD. CDR3 sequence reads: CAISAASGQDTQYF. The CDR3 nucleotides read TGTGCCATCAGTGCGGCTAGCGGGCAAGATACGCAGTATTTT.

The V call is TRBV5-1, the J call TRBJ1-2; TRBD1 matches 8 bases. Germline V gene data show CDR1 as SGHRS and CDR2 as YFSETQ. This CDR3 region has 15 residues. With 4 bases clipped from V and 3 bases from J, the junction kept 8 bases outside the gene matches. The CDR3 DNA follows: TGCGCCAGCAGCGGGCAGGGGGCGCAGGACTATGGCTACACCTTC. Protein: CASSGQGAQDYGYTF.